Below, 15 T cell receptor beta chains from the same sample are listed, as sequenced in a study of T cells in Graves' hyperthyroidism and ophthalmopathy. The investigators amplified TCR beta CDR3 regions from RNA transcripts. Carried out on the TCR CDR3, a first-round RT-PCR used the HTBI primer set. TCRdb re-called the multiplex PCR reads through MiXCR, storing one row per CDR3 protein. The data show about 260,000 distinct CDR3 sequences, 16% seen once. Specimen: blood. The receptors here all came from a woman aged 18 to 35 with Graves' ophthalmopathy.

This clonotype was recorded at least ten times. DNA for the CDR3: TGTGCCAGCAGTCATGGGGTAGAGCAGCCCCAGCATTTT. Protein product: CASSHGVEQPQHF. The V gene is TRBV12-3 or TRBV12-4, the J gene TRBJ1-5, with D unclear. The CDR3 length is 13 residues. V shed 5 bases and J shed 7 bases, with 12 bases lying between them.

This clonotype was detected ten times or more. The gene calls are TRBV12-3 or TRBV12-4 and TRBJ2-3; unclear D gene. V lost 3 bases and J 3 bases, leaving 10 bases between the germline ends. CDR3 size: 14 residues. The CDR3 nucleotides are TGTGCCAGCAGTTTGGTCGTGGGAACAGATACGCAGTATTTT. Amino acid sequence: CASSLVVGTDTQYF.

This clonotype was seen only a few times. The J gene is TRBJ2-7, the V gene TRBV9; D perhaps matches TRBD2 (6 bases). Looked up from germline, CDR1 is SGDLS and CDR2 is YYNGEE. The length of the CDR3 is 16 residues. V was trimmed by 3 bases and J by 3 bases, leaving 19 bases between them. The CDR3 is CASSERPNGGVYEQYF. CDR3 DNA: TGTGCCAGCAGCGAGAGGCCCAACGGGGGAGTCTACGAGCAGTACTTC.

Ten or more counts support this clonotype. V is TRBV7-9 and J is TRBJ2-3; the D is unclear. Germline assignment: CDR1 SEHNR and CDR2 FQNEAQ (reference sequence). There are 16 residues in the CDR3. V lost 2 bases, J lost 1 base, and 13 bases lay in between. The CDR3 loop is CASSLRRAIGTDTQYF. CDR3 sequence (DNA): TGTGCCAGCAGCTTACGCCGGGCCATAGGCACAGATACGCAGTATTTT.

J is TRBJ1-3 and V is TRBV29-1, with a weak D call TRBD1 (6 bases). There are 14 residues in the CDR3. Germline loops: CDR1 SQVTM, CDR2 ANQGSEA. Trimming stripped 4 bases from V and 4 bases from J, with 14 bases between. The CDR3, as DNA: TGCAGCGTTGGGGCAGGGGTTTCCGGAAACACCATATATTTT. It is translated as CSVGAGVSGNTIYF.

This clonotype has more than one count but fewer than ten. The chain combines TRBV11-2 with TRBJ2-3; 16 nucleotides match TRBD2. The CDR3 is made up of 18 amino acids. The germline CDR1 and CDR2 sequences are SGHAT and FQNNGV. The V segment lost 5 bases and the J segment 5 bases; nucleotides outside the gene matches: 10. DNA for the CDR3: TGTGCCAGCAGCCCTGGGACTAGCGGGGGGGCCGTAATAGATACGCAGTATTTT. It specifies CASSPGTSGGAVIDTQYF.

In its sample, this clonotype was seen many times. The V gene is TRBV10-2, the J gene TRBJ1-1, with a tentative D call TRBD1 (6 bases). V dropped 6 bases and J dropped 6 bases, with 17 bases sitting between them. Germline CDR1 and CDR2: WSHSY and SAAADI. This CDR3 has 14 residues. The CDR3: CASSVNGGLAEAFF. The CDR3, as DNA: TGCGCCAGCAGCGTAAACGGGGGCTTGGCTGAAGCTTTCTTT.

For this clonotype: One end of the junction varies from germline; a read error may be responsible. The chain's CDR3 is CASNPTVRTSGRSYKQYF. The CDR3 DNA is TGTGCCAGCAACCCAACGGTGAGGACTAGCGGGAGGAGCTACAAGCAGTACTTC. The rearrangement joins TRBV28 to TRBJ2-7, with 14 bases matching TRBD2. Germline lookup yields CDR1 MDHEN and CDR2 SYDVKM. The CDR3 totals 18 residues.

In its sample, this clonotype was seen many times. The chain's CDR3 is CASSEWTGIYEQYF. The DNA for the CDR3 is TGTGCCAGCAGTGAATGGACAGGGATCTACGAGCAGTACTTC. The chain uses TRBV6-1 and TRBJ2-7; 8 nucleotides agree with TRBD1. The germline V gene has CDR1 MNHNS and CDR2 SASEGT. V shed 2 bases, J shed 3 bases, and the junction held 3 bases outside the gene matches. CDR3 length: 14 amino acids.

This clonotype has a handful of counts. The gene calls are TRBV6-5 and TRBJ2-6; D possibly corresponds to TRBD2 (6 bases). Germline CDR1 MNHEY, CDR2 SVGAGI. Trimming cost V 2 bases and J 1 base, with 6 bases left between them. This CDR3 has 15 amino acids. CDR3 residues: CASSYRGSGANVLTF. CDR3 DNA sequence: TGTGCCAGCAGTTACCGGGGGTCTGGGGCCAACGTCCTGACTTTC.

CDR3 residues: CASSPGVAGEGETQYF. In DNA, the CDR3 is TGTGCCAGCAGCCCCGGGGTAGCGGGAGAGGGGGAGACCCAGTACTTC. V gene TRBV7-2 combines with J gene TRBJ2-5, with TRBD2 matching over 9 bases. This CDR3 comprises 16 residues. The germline V gene encodes CDR1 SGHTA and CDR2 FQGNSA. V shed 5 bases and J 5 bases; nucleotides not matched to a gene: 12. Variable domain in full (rest from reference TRBV7-2 and TRBJ2-5): GAGVSQSPSNKVTEKGKDVELRCDPISGHTALYWYRQSLGQGLEFLIYFQGNSAPDKSGLPSDRFSAERTGGSVSTLTIQRTQQEDSAVYLCASSPGVAGEGETQYFGPGTRLLVL.

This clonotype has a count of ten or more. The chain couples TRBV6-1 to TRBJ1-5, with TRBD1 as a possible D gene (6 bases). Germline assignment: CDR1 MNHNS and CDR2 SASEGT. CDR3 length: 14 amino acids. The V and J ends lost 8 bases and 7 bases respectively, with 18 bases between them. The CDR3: CASGSAGAWQPQHF. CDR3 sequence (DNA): TGTGCCAGCGGATCCGCAGGGGCATGGCAGCCCCAGCATTTT.

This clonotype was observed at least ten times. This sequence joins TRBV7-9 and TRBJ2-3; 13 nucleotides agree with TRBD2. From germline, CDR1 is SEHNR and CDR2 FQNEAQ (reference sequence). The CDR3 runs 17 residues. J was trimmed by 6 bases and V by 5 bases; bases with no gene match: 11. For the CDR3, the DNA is TGTGCCAGCAGCGTGGGGACTAGCGGGGCGGGCTGGGATACGCAGTATTTT. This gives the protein CASSVGTSGAGWDTQYF.

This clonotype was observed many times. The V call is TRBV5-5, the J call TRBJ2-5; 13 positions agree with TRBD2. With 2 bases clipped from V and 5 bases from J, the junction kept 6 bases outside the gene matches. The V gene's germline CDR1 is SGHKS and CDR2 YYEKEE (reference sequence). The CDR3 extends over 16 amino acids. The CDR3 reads CASSLRTSGRGETQYF. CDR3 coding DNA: TGTGCCAGCAGCTTACGGACTAGCGGGAGAGGGGAGACCCAGTACTTC.

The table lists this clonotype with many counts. The CDR3 DNA reads TGTGCCAGCAGTTTACCCCTACCGTCGATCTCTGGAAACACCATATATTTT. Translating it yields CASSLPLPSISGNTIYF. The genes are TRBV28 and TRBJ1-3; D remains ambiguous. CDR1 and CDR2 (germline): MDHEN, SYDVKM. The CDR3 loop spans 17 amino acids. With 2 bases removed from V and 0 bases from J, the gap between germline ends came to 14 bases.